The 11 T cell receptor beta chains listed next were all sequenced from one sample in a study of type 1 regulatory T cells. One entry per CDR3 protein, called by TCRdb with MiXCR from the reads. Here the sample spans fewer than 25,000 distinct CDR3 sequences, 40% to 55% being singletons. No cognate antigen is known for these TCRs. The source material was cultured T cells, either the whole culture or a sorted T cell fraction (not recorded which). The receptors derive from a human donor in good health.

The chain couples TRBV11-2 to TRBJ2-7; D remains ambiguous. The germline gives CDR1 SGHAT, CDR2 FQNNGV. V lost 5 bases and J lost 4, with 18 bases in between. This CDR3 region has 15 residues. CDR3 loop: CASSPLWSVEYEQYF. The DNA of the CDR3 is TGTGCCAGCAGCCCCCTCTGGAGCGTGGAATACGAGCAGTACTTC.

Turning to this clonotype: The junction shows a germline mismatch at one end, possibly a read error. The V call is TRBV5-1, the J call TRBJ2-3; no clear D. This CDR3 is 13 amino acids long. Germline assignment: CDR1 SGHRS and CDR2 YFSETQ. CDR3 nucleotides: TGCGCCAGCAGCTTGGAAGGGATGGATACGCAGAATTTT. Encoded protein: CASSLEGMDTQNF. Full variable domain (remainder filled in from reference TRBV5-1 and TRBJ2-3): KAGVTQTPRYLIKTRGQQVTLSCSPISGHRSVSWYQQTPGQGLQFLFEYFSETQRNKGNFPGRFSGRQFSNSRSEMNVSTLELGDSALYLCASSLEGMDTQNFGPGTRLTVL.

DNA for the CDR3: TGCAGTGCCGCCTCTCCCCTTTTAGCGGGAAGGCTCGGAACCCAGTACTTC. This sequence encodes CSAASPLLAGRLGTQYF. The V and J genes are TRBV20-1 and TRBJ2-5; 8 bases match TRBD2. This CDR3 comprises 17 residues. J lost 8 bases, V lost 6 bases, and 23 bases had no gene match. CDR1 is DFQATT, CDR2 SNEGSKA, per germline (reference sequence).

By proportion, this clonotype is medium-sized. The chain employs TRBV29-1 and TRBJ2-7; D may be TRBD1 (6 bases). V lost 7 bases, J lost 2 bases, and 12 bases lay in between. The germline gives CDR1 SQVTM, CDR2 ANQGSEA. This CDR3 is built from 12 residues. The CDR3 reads CSATTGTYEQYF. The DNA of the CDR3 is TGCAGCGCTACTACAGGGACCTACGAGCAGTACTTC.

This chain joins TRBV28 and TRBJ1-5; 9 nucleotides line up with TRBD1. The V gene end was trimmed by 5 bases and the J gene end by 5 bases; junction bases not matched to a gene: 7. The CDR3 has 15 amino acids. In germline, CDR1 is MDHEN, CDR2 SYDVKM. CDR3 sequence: CASSGLTGGDQPQHF. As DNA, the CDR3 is TGTGCCAGCAGTGGGCTAACAGGGGGCGATCAGCCCCAGCATTTT.

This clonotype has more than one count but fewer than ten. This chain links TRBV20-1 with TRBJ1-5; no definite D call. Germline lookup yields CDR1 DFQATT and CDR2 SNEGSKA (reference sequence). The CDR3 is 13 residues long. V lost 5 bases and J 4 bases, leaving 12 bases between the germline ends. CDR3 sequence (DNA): TGCAGTGCTTCCTTGGATCTTAATCAGCCCCAGCATTTT. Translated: CSASLDLNQPQHF.

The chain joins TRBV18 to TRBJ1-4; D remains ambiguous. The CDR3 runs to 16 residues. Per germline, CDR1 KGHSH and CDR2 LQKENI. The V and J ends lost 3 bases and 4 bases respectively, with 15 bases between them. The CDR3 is CASSPNSGGRNEKLFF. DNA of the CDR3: TGTGCCAGCTCACCTAATTCGGGCGGACGTAATGAAAAACTGTTTTTT.

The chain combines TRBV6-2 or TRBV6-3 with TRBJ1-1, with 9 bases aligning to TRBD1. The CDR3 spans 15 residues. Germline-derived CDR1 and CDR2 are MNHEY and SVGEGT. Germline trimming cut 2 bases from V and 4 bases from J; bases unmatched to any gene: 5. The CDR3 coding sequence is TGTGCCAGCAGTTACCCGGGACAGGGCGGCACTGAAGCTTTCTTT. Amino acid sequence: CASSYPGQGGTEAFF.

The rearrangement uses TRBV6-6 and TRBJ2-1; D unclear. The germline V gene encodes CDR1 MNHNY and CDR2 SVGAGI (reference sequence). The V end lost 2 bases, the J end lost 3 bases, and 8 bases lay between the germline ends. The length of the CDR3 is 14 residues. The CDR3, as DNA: TGTGCCAGCAGTTACGGTCAAGACTACAATGAGCAGTTCTTC. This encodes CASSYGQDYNEQFF.

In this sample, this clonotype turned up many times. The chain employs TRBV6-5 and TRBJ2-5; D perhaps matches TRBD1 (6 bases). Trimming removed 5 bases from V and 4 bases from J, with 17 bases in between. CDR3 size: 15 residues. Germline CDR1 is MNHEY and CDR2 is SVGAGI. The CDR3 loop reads CASSALPGQGETQYF. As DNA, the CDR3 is TGTGCCAGCAGTGCACTTCCGGGACAAGGAGAGACCCAGTACTTC.

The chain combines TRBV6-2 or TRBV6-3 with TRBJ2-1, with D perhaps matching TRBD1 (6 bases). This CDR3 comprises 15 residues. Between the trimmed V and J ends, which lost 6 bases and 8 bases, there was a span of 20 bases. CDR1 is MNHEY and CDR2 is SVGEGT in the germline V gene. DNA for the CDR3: TGTGCCAGCAGCTACCCTCCTTCAGGGGTGGATGAGCAGTTCTTC. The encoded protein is CASSYPPSGVDEQFF.